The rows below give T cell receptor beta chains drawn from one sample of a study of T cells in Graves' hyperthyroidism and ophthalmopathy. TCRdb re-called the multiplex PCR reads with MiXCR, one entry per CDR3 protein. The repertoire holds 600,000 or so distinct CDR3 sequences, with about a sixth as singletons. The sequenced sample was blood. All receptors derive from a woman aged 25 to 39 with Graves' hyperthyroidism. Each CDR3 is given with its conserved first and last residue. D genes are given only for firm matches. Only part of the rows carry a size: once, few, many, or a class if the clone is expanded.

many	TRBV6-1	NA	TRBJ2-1	CATKIGQPLDEQFF	TGTGCCACCAAAATCGGACAACCCCTGGATGAGCAGTTCTTC
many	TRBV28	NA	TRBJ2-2	CASSPWTANTGELFF	TGTGCCAGCAGTCCTTGGACGGCGAACACCGGGGAGCTGTTTTTT
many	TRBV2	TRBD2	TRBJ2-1	CASSERASGQYNEQFF	TGTGCCAGCAGTGAGAGGGCTAGCGGACAATACAATGAGCAGTTCTTC
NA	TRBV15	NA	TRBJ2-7	CATSRDFERDEQYF	TGTGCCACCAGCAGAGATTTCGAGAGGGACGAGCAGTACTTC
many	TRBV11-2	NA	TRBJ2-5	CASSLIHGTAATQYF	TGTGCCAGCAGCCTCATTCACGGGACTGCAGCGACCCAGTACTTC
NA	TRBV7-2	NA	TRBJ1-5	CASSLYGDQPQHF	TGTGCCAGCAGCTTATATGGAGATCAGCCCCAGCATTTT
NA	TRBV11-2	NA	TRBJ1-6	CASSLALTSVGNNSPLHF	TGTGCCAGCAGCTTAGCCCTTACTTCGGTGGGAAATAATTCACCCCTCCACTTT
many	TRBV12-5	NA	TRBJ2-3	CASGPRGGPGTDTQYF	TGTGCTAGCGGCCCTCGTGGGGGGCCGGGCACAGATACGCAGTATTTT
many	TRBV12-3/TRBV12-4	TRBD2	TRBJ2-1	CASSFVPSGDEQFF	TGTGCCAGCAGTTTTGTACCTAGCGGGGATGAGCAGTTCTTC
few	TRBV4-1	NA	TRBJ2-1	CASSQGVSALAPNEQFF	TGCGCCAGCAGCCAAGGTGTTTCAGCGTTGGCCCCCAATGAGCAGTTCTTC